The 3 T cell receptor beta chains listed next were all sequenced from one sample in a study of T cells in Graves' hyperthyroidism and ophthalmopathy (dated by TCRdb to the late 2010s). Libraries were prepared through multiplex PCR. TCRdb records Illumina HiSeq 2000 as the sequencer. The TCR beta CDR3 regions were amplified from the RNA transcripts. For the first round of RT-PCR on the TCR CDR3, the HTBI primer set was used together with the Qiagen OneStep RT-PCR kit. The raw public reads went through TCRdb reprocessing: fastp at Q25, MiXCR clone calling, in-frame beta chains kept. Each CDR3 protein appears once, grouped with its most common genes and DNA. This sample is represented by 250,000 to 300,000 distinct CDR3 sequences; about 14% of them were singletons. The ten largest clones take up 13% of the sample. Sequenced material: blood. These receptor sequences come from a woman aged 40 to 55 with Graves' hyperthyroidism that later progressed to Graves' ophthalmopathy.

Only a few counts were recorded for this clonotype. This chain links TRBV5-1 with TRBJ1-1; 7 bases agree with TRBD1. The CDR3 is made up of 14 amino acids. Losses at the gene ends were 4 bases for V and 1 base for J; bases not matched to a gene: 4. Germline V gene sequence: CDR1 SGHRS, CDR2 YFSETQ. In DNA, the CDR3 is TGCGCCAGCAGCAGGGACAGCTCGAACACTGAAGCTTTCTTT. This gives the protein CASSRDSSNTEAFF.

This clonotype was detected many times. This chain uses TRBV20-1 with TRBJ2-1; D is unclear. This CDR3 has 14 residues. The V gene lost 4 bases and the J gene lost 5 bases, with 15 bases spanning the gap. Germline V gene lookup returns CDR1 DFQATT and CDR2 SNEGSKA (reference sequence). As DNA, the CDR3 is TGCAGTGCTAACCTAGAGAACCGAAACAATGAGCAGTTCTTC. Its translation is CSANLENRNNEQFF.

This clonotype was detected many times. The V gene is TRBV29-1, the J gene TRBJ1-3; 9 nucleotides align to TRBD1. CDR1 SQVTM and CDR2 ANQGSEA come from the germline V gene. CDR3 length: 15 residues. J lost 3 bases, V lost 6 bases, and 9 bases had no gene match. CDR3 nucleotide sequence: TGCAGCGTAGGGACAGGGAGAGGTTATGGAAACACCATATATTTT. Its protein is CSVGTGRGYGNTIYF. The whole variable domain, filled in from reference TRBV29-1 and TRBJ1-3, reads SAVISQKPSRDICQRGTSLTIQCQVDSQVTMMFWYRQQPGQSLTLIATANQGSEATYESGFVIDKFPISRPNLTFSTLTVSNMSPEDSSIYLCSVGTGRGYGNTIYFGEGSWLTVV.